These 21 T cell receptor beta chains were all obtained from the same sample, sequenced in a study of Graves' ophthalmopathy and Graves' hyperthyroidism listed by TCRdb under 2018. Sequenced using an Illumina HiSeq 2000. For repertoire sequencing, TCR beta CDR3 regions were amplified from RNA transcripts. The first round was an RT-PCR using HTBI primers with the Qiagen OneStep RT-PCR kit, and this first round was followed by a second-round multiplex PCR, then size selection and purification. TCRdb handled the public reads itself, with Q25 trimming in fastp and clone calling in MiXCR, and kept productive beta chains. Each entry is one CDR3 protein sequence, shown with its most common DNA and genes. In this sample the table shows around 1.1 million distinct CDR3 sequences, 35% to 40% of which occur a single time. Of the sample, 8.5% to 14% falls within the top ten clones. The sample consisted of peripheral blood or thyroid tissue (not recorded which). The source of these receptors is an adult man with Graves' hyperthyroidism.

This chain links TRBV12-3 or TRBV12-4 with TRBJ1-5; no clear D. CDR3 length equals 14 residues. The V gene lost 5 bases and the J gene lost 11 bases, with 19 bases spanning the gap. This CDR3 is CASSLKHAEETQHF. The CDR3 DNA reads TGTGCCAGCAGTCTGAAGCACGCGGAGGAGACCCAGCATTTT.

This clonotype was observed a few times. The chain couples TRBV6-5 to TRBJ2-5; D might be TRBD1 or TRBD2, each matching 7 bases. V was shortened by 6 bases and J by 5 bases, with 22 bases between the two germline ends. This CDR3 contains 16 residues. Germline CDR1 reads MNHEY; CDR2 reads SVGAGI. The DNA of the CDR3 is TGTGCCAGCAGAGAGGGGCAGGGAGGGGGCAGGGAGACCCAGTACTTC. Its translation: CASREGQGGGRETQYF.

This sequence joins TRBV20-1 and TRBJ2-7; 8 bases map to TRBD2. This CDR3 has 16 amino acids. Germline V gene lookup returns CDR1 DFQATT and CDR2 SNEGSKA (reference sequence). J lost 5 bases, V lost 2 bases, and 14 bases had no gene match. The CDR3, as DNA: TGCAGTGCTAGATGGGCGGCGGGAGGAATAAGTAACGAGCAGTACTTC. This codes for CSARWAAGGISNEQYF.

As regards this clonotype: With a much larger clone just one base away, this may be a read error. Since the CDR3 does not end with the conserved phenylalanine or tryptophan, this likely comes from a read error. CDR3 sequence: CASSANRVTEAFL. For the CDR3, the DNA is TGTGCCAGCAGCGCCAACAGGGTCACTGAAGCTTTCCTT. The rearrangement uses TRBV9 and TRBJ1-1, with a possible D match to TRBD1 (6 bases). The CDR3 consists of 13 residues. Looked up from germline, CDR1 is SGDLS and CDR2 is YYNGEE. V lost 3 bases and J lost 4, with 10 bases in between.

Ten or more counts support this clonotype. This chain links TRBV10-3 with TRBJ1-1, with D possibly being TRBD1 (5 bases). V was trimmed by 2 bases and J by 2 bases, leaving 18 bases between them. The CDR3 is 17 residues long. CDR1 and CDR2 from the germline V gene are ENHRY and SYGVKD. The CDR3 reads CAISEPRSRAENTEAFF. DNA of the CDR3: TGTGCCATCAGTGAGCCTCGTAGCAGGGCCGAAAACACTGAAGCTTTCTTT.

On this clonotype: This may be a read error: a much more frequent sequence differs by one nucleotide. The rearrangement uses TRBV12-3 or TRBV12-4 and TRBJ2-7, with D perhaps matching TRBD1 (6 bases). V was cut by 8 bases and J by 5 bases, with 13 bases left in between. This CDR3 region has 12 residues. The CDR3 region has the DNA TGTGCCAGCCTTTACAGGGAGAACGAGCAGTACTTC. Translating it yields CASLYRENEQYF.

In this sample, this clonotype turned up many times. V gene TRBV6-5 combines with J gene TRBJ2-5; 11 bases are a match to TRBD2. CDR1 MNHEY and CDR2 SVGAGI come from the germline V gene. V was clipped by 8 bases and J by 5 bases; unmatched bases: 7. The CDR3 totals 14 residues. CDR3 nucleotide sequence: TGTGCCAGCGGACTAGCGGGTGATTGGGAGACCCAGTACTTC. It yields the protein CASGLAGDWETQYF.

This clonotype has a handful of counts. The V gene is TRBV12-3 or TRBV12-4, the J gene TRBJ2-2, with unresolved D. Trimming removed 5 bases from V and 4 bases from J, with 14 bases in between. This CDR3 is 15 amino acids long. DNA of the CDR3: TGTGCCAGCAGTCACAGAATGTCGGGCACCGGGGAGCTGTTTTTT. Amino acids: CASSHRMSGTGELFF.

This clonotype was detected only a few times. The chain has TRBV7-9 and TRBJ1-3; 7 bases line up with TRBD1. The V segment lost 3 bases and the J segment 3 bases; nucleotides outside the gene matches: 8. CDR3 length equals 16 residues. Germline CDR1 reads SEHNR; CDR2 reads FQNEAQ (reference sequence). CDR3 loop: CASSFLHRDSGNTIYF. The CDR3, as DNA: TGTGCCAGCAGCTTTTTGCACCGGGACAGTGGAAACACCATATATTTT.

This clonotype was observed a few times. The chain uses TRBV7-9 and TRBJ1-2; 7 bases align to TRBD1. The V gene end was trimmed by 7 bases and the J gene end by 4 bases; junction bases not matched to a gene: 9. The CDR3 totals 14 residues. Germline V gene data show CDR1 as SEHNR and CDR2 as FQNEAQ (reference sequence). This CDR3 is CASIETGQSYGYTF. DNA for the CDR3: TGTGCCAGCATCGAGACGGGACAGAGCTATGGCTACACCTTC.

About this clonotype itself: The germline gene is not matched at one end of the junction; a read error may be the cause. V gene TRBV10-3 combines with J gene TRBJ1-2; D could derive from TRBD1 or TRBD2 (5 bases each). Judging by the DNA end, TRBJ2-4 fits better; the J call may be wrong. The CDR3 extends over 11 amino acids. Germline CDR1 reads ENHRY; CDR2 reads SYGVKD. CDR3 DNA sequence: TGCCGGGGCTTATGGGGCTTAGTTCAGTACTTC. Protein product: CRGLWGLVQYF.

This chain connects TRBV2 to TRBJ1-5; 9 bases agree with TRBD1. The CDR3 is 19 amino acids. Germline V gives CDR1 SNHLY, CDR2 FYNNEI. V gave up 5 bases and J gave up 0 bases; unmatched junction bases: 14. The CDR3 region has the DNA TGTGCCAGCAGTCCCGGACGACAGGGGGGCCTTTATAGCAATCAGCCCCAGCATTTT. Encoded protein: CASSPGRQGGLYSNQPQHF. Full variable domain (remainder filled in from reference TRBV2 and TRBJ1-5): EPEVTQTPSHQVTQMGQEVILRCVPISNHLYFYWYRQILGQKVEFLVSFYNNEISEKSEIFDDQFSVERPDGSNFTLKIRSTKLEDSAMYFCASSPGRQGGLYSNQPQHFGDGTRLSIL.

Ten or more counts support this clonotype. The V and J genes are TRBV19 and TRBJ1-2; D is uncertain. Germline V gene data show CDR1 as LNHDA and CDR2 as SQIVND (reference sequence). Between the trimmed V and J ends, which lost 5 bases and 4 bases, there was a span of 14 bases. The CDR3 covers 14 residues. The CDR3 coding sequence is TGTGCCAGTAGTCCAGGAGGAAAACTCTATGGCTACACCTTC. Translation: CASSPGGKLYGYTF.

CDR3 protein: CASSPQPGTGGHTEAFF. Written as DNA, the CDR3 is TGTGCCAGCAGTCCCCAACCCGGGACAGGGGGACACACTGAAGCTTTCTTT. V and J are TRBV12-3 or TRBV12-4 and TRBJ1-1; TRBD1 matches 11 bases. The V and J ends lost 5 bases and 3 bases, in that order; junction bases with no gene match: 11. The CDR3 extends over 17 amino acids.

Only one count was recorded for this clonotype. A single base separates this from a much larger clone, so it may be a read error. The chain's CDR3 is CASRRGDRGREALF. DNA for the CDR3: TGTGCCAGCCGGAGAGGAGACAGGGGTAGGGAAGCTCTCTTT. This chain connects TRBV7-9 to TRBJ1-1; 8 bases align to TRBD1. Germline V gene lookup returns CDR1 SEHNR and CDR2 FQNEAQ (reference sequence). The CDR3 contains 14 residues.

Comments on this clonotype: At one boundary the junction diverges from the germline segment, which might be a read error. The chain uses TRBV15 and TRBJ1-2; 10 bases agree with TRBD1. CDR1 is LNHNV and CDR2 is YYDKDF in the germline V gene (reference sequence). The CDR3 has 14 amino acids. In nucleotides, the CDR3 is TGTGCCAGCAGCATCGGACAGGGGGTGTTTGGCTACACCTTC. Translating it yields CASSIGQGVFGYTF.

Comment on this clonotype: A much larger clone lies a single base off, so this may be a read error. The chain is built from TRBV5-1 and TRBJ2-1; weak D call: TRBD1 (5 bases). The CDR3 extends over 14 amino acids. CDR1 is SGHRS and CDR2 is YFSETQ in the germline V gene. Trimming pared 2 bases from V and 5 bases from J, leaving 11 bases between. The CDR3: CASSFAQGNNEQFF. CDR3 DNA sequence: TGCGCCAGCAGCTTTGCCCAGGGTAACAATGAGCAGTTCTTC.

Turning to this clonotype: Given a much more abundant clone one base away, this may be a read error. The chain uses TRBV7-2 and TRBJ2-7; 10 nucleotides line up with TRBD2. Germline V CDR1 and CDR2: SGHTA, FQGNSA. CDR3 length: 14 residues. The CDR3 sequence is CAISSGGTSVEQYF. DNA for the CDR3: TGTGCCATCAGCAGCGGTGGGACTAGCGTAGAGCAGTACTTC.

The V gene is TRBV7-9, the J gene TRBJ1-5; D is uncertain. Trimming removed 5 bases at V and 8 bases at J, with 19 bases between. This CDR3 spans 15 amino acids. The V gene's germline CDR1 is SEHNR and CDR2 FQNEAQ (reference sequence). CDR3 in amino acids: CASSPRANFWKPQHF. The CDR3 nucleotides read TGTGCCAGCAGCCCCCGGGCCAACTTTTGGAAGCCCCAGCATTTT.

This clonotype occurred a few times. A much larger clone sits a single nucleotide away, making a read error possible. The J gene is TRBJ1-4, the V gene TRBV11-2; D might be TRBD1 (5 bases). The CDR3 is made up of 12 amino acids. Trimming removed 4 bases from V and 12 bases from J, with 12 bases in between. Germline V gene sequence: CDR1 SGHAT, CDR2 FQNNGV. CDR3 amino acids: CASSSEDNQLFF. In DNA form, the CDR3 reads TGTGCCAGCAGCTCAGAGGACAATCAACTGTTTTTT.

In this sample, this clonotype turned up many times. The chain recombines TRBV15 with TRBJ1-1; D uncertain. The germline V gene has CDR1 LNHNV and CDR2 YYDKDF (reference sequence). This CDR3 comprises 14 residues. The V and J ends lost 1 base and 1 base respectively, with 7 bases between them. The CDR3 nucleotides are TGTGCCACCAGCAGAGTAGGGCAGAACACTGAAGCTTTCTTT. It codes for CATSRVGQNTEAFF.